A single T cell receptor beta chain is shown here with its context. The data were taken from a study of T cells in tumors after PD-1 blockade. Study information: On average, peripheral blood gave 113,528 TCR templates and 37,000 or so unique clonotypes.

The assay was immunoSEQ multiplex PCR, and TCRdb's table has in-frame clones only and misses some. The sample includes about 34,000 clones, 73% seen only once; the top ten take roughly 37%. V dropped 5 bases and J dropped 5 bases, with 3 bases sitting between them. This CDR3 has 10 residues. Germline V CDR1 and CDR2: SNHLY, FYNNEI. The TCR comes from a human donor with basal cell carcinoma. Sequencing used PBMCs, obtained after anti-PD-1 treatment. This chain links TRBV2 with TRBJ2-5; D not certain. In DNA, the CDR3 is TGTGCCAGCAGTTTTGAGACCCAGTACTTC. It specifies CASSFETQYF. Full variable domain (remainder filled in from reference TRBV2 and TRBJ2-5): EPEVTQTPSHQVTQMGQEVILRCVPISNHLYFYWYRQILGQKVEFLVSFYNNEISEKSEIFDDQFSVERPDGSNFTLKIRSTKLEDSAMYFCASSFETQYFGPGTRLLVL.